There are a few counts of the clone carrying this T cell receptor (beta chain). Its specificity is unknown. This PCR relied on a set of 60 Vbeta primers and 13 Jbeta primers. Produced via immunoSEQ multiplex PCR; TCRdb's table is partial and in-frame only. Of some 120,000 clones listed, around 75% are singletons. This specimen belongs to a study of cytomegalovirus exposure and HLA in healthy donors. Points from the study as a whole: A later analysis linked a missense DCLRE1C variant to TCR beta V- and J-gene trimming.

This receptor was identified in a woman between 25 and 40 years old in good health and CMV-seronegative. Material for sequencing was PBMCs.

Here the CDR3 DNA reads TGTGCTAGTGGTTTGGTTTTGGAGGATACGCAGTATTTT. It translates to CASGLVLEDTQYF. This chain joins TRBV12-5 and TRBJ2-3, with no clear D. The length of the CDR3 is 13 residues. The V and J ends lost 0 bases and 6 bases respectively, with 7 bases between them. Germline lookup yields CDR1 LGHNT and CDR2 FRNRAP.